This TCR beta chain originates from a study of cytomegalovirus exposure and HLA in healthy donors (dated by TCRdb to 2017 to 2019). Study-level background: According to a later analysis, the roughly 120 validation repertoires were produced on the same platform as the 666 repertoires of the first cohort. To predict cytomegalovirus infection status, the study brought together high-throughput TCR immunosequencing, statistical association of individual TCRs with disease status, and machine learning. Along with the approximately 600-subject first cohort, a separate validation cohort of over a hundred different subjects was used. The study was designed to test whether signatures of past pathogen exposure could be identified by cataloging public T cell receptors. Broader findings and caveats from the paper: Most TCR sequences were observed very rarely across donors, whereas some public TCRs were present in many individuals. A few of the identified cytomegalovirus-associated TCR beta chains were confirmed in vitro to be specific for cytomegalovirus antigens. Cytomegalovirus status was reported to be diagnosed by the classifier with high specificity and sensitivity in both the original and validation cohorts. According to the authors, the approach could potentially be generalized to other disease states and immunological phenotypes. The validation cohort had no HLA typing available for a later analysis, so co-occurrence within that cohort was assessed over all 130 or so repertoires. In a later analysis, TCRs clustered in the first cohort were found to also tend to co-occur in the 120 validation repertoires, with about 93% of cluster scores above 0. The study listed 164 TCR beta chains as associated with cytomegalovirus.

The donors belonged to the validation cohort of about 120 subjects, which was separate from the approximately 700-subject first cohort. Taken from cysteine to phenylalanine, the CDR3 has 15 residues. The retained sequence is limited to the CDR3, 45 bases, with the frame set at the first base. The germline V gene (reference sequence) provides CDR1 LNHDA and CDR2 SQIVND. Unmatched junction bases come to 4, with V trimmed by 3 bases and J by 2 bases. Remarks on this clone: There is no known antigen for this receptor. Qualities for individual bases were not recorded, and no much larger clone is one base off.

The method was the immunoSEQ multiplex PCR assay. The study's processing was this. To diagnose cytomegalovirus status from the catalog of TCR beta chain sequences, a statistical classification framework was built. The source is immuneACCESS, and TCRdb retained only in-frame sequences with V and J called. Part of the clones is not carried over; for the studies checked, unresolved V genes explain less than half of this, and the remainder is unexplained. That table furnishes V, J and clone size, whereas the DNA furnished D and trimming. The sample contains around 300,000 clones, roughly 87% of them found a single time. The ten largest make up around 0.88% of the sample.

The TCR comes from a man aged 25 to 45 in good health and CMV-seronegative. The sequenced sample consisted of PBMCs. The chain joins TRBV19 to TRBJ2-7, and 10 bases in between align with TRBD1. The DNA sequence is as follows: TGTGCCAGTAGTATTAGCGGACAGGGGGCCTACGAGCAGTACTTC. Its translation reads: CASSISGQGAYEQYF.